Each of the 25 T cell receptor beta chains below was sequenced from the same sample in a study of blood T cell repertoires in COVID-19. Repertoires were generated with immunoSEQ multiplex PCR, while TCRdb's copy carries only in-frame clones and drops some. The sample holds 280,000 or so clones, about 85% seen once. The sequenced material came from PBMCs or T cells enriched from blood (not recorded which). The receptor source for this set is a woman aged 50 to 60 who had recovered from COVID-19.

The J gene is TRBJ1-2, the V gene TRBV7-9; 7 bases are shared with TRBD1. This CDR3 comprises 15 residues. V shed 0 bases, J shed 2 bases, and the junction held 3 bases outside the gene matches. Germline V gives CDR1 SEHNR, CDR2 FQNEAQ (reference sequence). CDR3 bases: TGTGCCAGCAGCTTAGCCCGGGGACAGAACTATGGCTACACCTTC. Its translation is CASSLARGQNYGYTF.

The chain carries TRBV6-2 or TRBV6-3 and TRBJ2-5; unclear D gene. Germline CDR1 reads MNHEY; CDR2 reads SVGEGT. The CDR3 runs to 13 residues. The V gene lost 4 bases and the J gene lost 2 bases, with 8 bases spanning the gap. CDR3 region: CASSFKAQETQYF. Here the CDR3 DNA reads TGTGCCAGCAGTTTCAAAGCTCAAGAGACCCAGTACTTC.

The chain joins TRBV12-5 to TRBJ2-1; 7 bases line up with TRBD1. The germline V gene encodes CDR1 LGHNT and CDR2 FRNRAP. With V trimmed by 7 bases and J by 4 bases, 7 bases remained unmatched. The CDR3 sequence is 14 residues long. CDR3: CASDEGTDYNEQFF. Here the CDR3 DNA reads TGTGCTAGTGACGAAGGGACAGATTACAATGAGCAGTTCTTC. Full variable domain (missing parts from reference TRBV12-5 and TRBJ2-1): DARVTQTPRHKVTEMGQEVTMRCQPILGHNTVFWYRQTMMQGLELLAYFRNRAPLDDSGMPKDRFSAEMPDATLATLKIQPSEPRDSAVYFCASDEGTDYNEQFFGPGTRLTVL.

The chain carries TRBV18 and TRBJ2-2; 7 bases line up with TRBD1. V shed 6 bases and J 6 bases; nucleotides not matched to a gene: 7. Germline lookup yields CDR1 KGHSH and CDR2 LQKENI. The CDR3 sequence is 14 residues long. The DNA for the CDR3 is TGTGCCAGCTCGGCCGAACAGGGGTCCGGGGAGCTGTTTTTT. Translating gives CASSAEQGSGELFF.

This chain links TRBV15 with TRBJ1-1, with TRBD1 matching over 9 bases. Germline V CDR1 and CDR2: LNHNV, YYDKDF (reference sequence). The CDR3 runs to 14 residues. With 5 bases clipped from V and 8 bases from J, the junction kept 9 bases outside the gene matches. CDR3 DNA: TGTGCCACCAGCCGGCCCGACAGGGGGGCAGAAGCTTTCTTT. It translates to CATSRPDRGAEAFF.

This clone appeared a single time. The chain links TRBV11-2 to TRBJ2-5, with TRBD1 matching over 8 bases. The CDR3 consists of 15 residues. Germline V gene data show CDR1 as SGHAT and CDR2 as FQNNGV. J was trimmed by 1 base and V by 5 bases; bases with no gene match: 6. The chain's CDR3 is CASSPWTGTQETQYF. The DNA for the CDR3 is TGTGCCAGCAGCCCCTGGACAGGGACCCAAGAGACCCAGTACTTC.

The CDR3 is CSVVGQAEAFF. The CDR3 nucleotides are TGCAGCGTGGTGGGACAGGCAGAAGCTTTCTTT. This chain joins TRBV29-1 and TRBJ1-1, with 8 bases matching TRBD1. This CDR3 contains 11 residues. The germline CDR1 and CDR2 sequences are SQVTM and ANQGSEA. After removal of 6 bases from V and 8 bases from J, the junction contained 5 bases not matched to a gene.

This chain joins TRBV28 and TRBJ1-4; tentatively, D is TRBD1 (5 bases). Germline CDR1 MDHEN, CDR2 SYDVKM. This CDR3 region has 15 residues. Trimming pared 5 bases from V and 6 bases from J, leaving 16 bases between. The CDR3 region is CASSRTSGEYEKLFF. The CDR3 DNA follows: TGTGCCAGCAGTCGCACGTCGGGGGAGTATGAAAAACTGTTTTTT.

This clone has more than one count but fewer than ten. This sequence joins TRBV4-1 and TRBJ2-1; possible D gene TRBD2, 6 bases. CDR1 and CDR2 (germline): MGHRA, YSYEKL. Between the trimmed V and J ends, which lost 4 bases and 4 bases, there was a span of 8 bases. The CDR3 has 13 amino acids. The chain's CDR3 is CASSPGLYNEQFF. In nucleotides, the CDR3 is TGCGCCAGCAGCCCGGGACTTTACAATGAGCAGTTCTTC.

This chain connects TRBV27 to TRBJ1-4, with 7 bases aligning to TRBD1. This CDR3 comprises 16 residues. Germline V gene sequence: CDR1 MNHEY, CDR2 SMNVEV (reference sequence). Trimming removed 6 bases from V and 3 bases from J; junction bases left unmatched: 10. DNA for the CDR3: TGTGCCAGCAGCTATTCACAGGGGCGAGCTAATGAAAAACTGTTTTTT. Protein: CASSYSQGRANEKLFF.

V and J are TRBV10-3 and TRBJ1-1; no reliable D call. With 10 bases removed from V and 6 bases from J, the gap between germline ends came to 15 bases. The CDR3 length is 12 residues. CDR1 and CDR2 from the germline V gene are ENHRY and SYGVKD. The CDR3 coding sequence is TGTGCCACTAAGCGGGCGTCTGCTGAAGCTTTCTTT. It encodes CATKRASAEAFF.

The chain is built from TRBV5-1 and TRBJ2-1; 7 nucleotides line up with TRBD2. The J segment lost 5 bases and the V segment lost 4 bases, leaving 9 bases of the junction unmatched. The germline CDR1 and CDR2 sequences are SGHRS and YFSETQ. This CDR3 is built from 15 residues. CDR3 loop: CASSPYGGSHNEQFF. In DNA form, the CDR3 reads TGCGCCAGCAGCCCCTACGGGGGGTCCCACAATGAGCAGTTCTTC.

The CDR3 sequence: CASREGGDGYTF. CDR3 bases: TGCGCCAGCAGGGAGGGAGGAGATGGCTACACCTTC. V usage is TRBV5-1 and J usage is TRBJ1-2; D uncertain. In germline, CDR1 is SGHRS, CDR2 YFSETQ. This CDR3 comprises 12 residues. The germline V and J ends were trimmed by 5 bases and 6 bases, with 11 bases remaining between them.

This clone was observed a single time. This chain uses TRBV5-5 with TRBJ2-1; unclear D gene. Per the germline V gene, CDR1 is SGHKS and CDR2 is YYEKEE (reference sequence). Trimming took off 2 bases at V and 2 bases at J, with 11 bases between the two ends. The CDR3 is 15 residues long. The CDR3 nucleotides are TGTGCCAGCAGCTTAGACACTCCAACCTACAATGAGCAGTTCTTC. Amino acid sequence: CASSLDTPTYNEQFF.

The chain joins TRBV7-9 to TRBJ2-2, with TRBD2 matching over 8 bases. The V and J ends lost 6 bases and 1 base, in that order; junction bases with no gene match: 7. In germline, CDR1 is SEHNR, CDR2 FQNEAQ (reference sequence). The CDR3 totals 16 residues. In nucleotides, the CDR3 is TGTGCCAGCAGGGTCGGGCTAGCGGGGAACACCGGGGAGCTGTTTTTT. Protein product: CASRVGLAGNTGELFF.

The genes are TRBV28 and TRBJ2-7; the D gene is possibly TRBD2 (6 bases). V gave up 7 bases and J gave up 1 base, with 14 bases separating them. CDR1 is MDHEN, CDR2 SYDVKM, per germline. The CDR3 sequence is 14 residues long. The CDR3 protein is CASILTRRSYEQYF. CDR3 coding DNA: TGTGCCAGCATCCTGACTAGGAGGTCCTACGAGCAGTACTTC.

V usage is TRBV7-6 and J usage is TRBJ2-1; TRBD2 aligns across 9 bases. The CDR3 runs 16 residues. With V trimmed by 1 base and J by 7 bases, 8 bases remained unmatched. Germline V lookup: CDR1 SGHVS, CDR2 FNYEAQ. CDR3 nucleotides: TGTGCCAGCAGCTTAGACGGCGGGAGGGCGGGGAATGAGCAGTTCTTC. This translates into CASSLDGGRAGNEQFF.

The V gene is TRBV11-2, the J gene TRBJ1-2; the D gene is possibly TRBD1 (5 bases). The length of the CDR3 is 12 residues. V was clipped by 3 bases and J by 14 bases, with 16 bases between them. Germline V gives CDR1 SGHAT, CDR2 FQNNGV. The CDR3: CASSFLIEQETF. DNA for the CDR3: TGTGCCAGCAGCTTCCTTATCGAACAGGAAACCTTC.

V is TRBV15 and J is TRBJ2-2; TRBD1 is a possible D gene (6 bases). V gave up 5 bases and J gave up 3 bases, with 10 bases separating them. The CDR3 has 14 residues. CDR1 and CDR2 from the germline V gene are LNHNV and YYDKDF (reference sequence). CDR3 amino acids: CATSVHRDTGELFF. In DNA, the CDR3 is TGTGCCACCAGCGTACACAGGGACACCGGGGAGCTGTTTTTT.

This chain joins TRBV9 and TRBJ2-5, with 7 nucleotides matching TRBD1. CDR1 and CDR2 from the germline V gene are SGDLS and YYNGEE. This CDR3 has 14 residues. The junction had 5 bases not matched to a gene; V was cut back by 4 bases and J by 2 bases. CDR3 DNA: TGTGCCAGCAGCTACAGGACAGGTCAAGAGACCCAGTACTTC. Its protein is CASSYRTGQETQYF. Full variable domain (missing parts from reference TRBV9 and TRBJ2-5): DSGVTQTPKHLITATGQRVTLRCSPRSGDLSVYWYQQSLDQGLQFLIQYYNGEERAKGNILERFSAQQFPDLHSELNLSSLELGDSALYFCASSYRTGQETQYFGPGTRLLVL.

This sequence joins TRBV4-1 and TRBJ2-3; 13 nucleotides agree with TRBD2. This CDR3 contains 18 residues. Germline lookup yields CDR1 MGHRA and CDR2 YSYEKL. V lost 5 bases and J lost 0; bases outside the gene matches: 8. The CDR3 coding sequence is TGCGCCAGCAGCTTTAGGGGGACTAGCGGGGTTAGCACAGATACGCAGTATTTT. Encoded protein: CASSFRGTSGVSTDTQYF.

This chain connects TRBV7-2 to TRBJ2-1; 9 bases line up with TRBD2. Looked up from germline, CDR1 is SGHTA and CDR2 is FQGNSA. The CDR3 loop spans 17 amino acids. Germline trimming cut 4 bases from V and 0 bases from J; bases unmatched to any gene: 7. Here the CDR3 reads CASSSPYSGGSYNEQFF. In nucleotides, the CDR3 is TGTGCCAGCAGCTCCCCGTATAGCGGGGGCTCCTACAATGAGCAGTTCTTC.

This clone has a handful of counts. V gene TRBV5-1 combines with J gene TRBJ1-5, with 8 bases lining up with TRBD1. CDR1 is SGHRS, CDR2 YFSETQ, per germline. The CDR3 consists of 13 residues. V trimming: 5 bases; J trimming: 5 bases; junction bases outside the gene matches: 3. The CDR3 DNA follows: TGCGCCAGCAGTCAGGGGGCCGATCAGCCCCAGCATTTT. Residues: CASSQGADQPQHF.

This sequence joins TRBV25-1 and TRBJ2-1; 8 bases match TRBD2. J was trimmed by 2 bases and V by 4 bases; bases with no gene match: 7. CDR1 is MGHDK, CDR2 SYGVNS, per germline. The CDR3 totals 16 residues. CDR3 region: CASSVLGGAPYNEQFF. CDR3 DNA sequence: TGTGCCAGCAGTGTCCTCGGGGGGGCCCCCTACAATGAGCAGTTCTTC.

The rearrangement uses TRBV24-1 and TRBJ2-7; 7 nucleotides line up with TRBD1. The J segment lost 4 bases and the V segment lost 9 bases, leaving 17 bases of the junction unmatched. Germline CDR1 KGHDR, CDR2 SFDVKD. The CDR3 is 16 amino acids. As DNA, the CDR3 is TGTGCCACCCCCCGTGTTGCAATCGGACAGGATTACGAGCAGTACTTC. It codes for CATPRVAIGQDYEQYF.